Listed here is a single T cell receptor beta chain. This specimen comes from a study of blood T cell repertoires in COVID-19. At the level of the study: Collection of acute and convalescent COVID-19 samples took place in the United States, Italy and Spain. Sample material is recorded as cDNA or gDNA derived from T cells, B-cell-depleted T cells, or PBMCs.

As originally analysed: Counts of nucleated cells, estimated from reference gene primer amplification, were obtained. Method: immunoSEQ multiplex PCR; TCRdb's copy keeps in-frame clones and lacks some. That table supplies the V and J calls and clone size; D and trimming were determined from the DNA. Among about 48,000 clones, roughly four fifths were seen once, and the ten largest hold 7.3%. The CDR3 runs 14 residues. Germline lookup yields CDR1 KGHSH and CDR2 LQKENI. J lost 4 bases, V lost 2 bases, and 4 bases had no gene match. V is TRBV18 and J is TRBJ1-2; TRBD1 agrees at 7 bases. The material sequenced was peripheral blood. The TCR was taken from a man aged 35 to 55 with acute or convalescent COVID-19. The CDR3 coding sequence is TGTGCCAGCTCACCAGCCCCAGGGGGCTATGGCTACACCTTC. Amino acid sequence: CASSPAPGGYGYTF.